The clone carrying this T cell receptor beta chain was detected only a few times. What it recognizes is unknown. The entry originates in a study of blood T cells in healthy people across ages. Findings and caveats of the study: Researchers deemed the diversity estimates from one million T cells underestimates. Shifts in expanded clonotypes may have been confounded by donor CMV status, which was unknown. More naive CD4+ cells and higher diversity were found in long-lived than in aged donors. Significant beta diversity loss was already apparent by age approximately 36, declining roughly linearly.

Combining a sample-barcoded 5' primer with a J-beta primer mix, a second PCR ran for roughly 7 to 12 cycles. From the 5' RACE reads, TCRdb called clonotypes with MiXCR, one entry per CDR3 protein. The sample has 1.5 million or so distinct CDR3 sequences; around two fifths are singletons. Germline CDR1 is GTSNPN and CDR2 is SVGIG (reference sequence). The ends were cut back, 5 bases at V and 5 bases at J, with 21 bases in the middle. The CDR3 loop spans 16 amino acids. This chain joins TRBV30 and TRBJ1-4, with D hard to call. Sequencing input: blood. The sequence was collected from a woman younger than 35 in good health. CDR3 DNA: TGTGCCTGGGGGTCGAGGCCCCACAAGATCAATGAAAAACTGTTTTTT. Protein: CAWGSRPHKINEKLFF. Full variable domain (remainder filled in from reference TRBV30 and TRBJ1-4): SQTIHQWPATLVQPVGSPLSLECTVEGTSNPNLYWYRQAAGRGLQLLFYSVGIGQISSEVPQNLSASRPQDRQFILSSKKLLLSDSGFYLCAWGSRPHKINEKLFFGSGTQLSVL.